This T cell receptor beta chain was found in a study of blood T cell repertoires in COVID-19. The overall study: Italy, Spain and the United States were the sources of the convalescent and acute COVID-19 samples. Nucleic acid was either cDNA or gDNA, and it came from T cells, B-cell-depleted T cells, or PBMCs.

V gave up 5 bases and J gave up 2 bases; unmatched junction bases: 5. This CDR3 contains 14 residues. Germline CDR1 is SGHDT and CDR2 is YYEEEE. Here immunoSEQ multiplex PCR was the method, and the copy in TCRdb shows in-frame clones only, minus some. The table lists around 160,000 clones, around 84% of them singletons. The chain employs TRBV5-6 and TRBJ2-7; 9 nucleotides match TRBD2. This TCR was sampled from a woman in her 50s who had been exposed to COVID-19. Sequenced material: PBMCs or T cells enriched from blood (not recorded which). CDR3 loop: CASRRLAAPYEQYF. CDR3 nucleotide sequence: TGTGCCAGCAGGCGACTAGCGGCTCCCTACGAGCAGTACTTC. The variable domain in full, completed from reference TRBV5-6 and TRBJ2-7, reads DAGVTQSPTHLIKTRGQQVTLRCSPKSGHDTVSWYQQALGQGPQFIFQYYEEEERQRGNFPDRFSGHQFPNYSSELNVNALLLGDSALYLCASRRLAAPYEQYFGPGTRLTVT.